The sequence of this T cell receptor (beta chain) was determined in a study of blood T cell repertoires in COVID-19. Across the whole study: Samples representing acute and convalescent COVID-19 were sourced from the United States, Italy and Spain. T cells, B-cell-depleted T cells, or PBMCs provided the cDNA or gDNA that served as material.

In the study's own analysis: The assay estimated nucleated cells by amplifying reference gene primers. The assay was immunoSEQ multiplex PCR, and TCRdb's table has in-frame clones only and misses some. V and J calls and clone size are as listed in that table; D and trimming were resolved from the DNA. The data show approximately 210,000 clones, about 76% seen once. The CDR3 sequence is 16 residues long. Germline lookup yields CDR1 KGHSH and CDR2 LQKENI. The V end lost 2 bases, the J end lost 0 bases, and 11 bases lay between the germline ends. A few counts support this clone. Self-reported history from a screening survey and questionnaire set each donor's cohort.

The specimen was PBMCs or T cells enriched from blood (not recorded which). This clonotype was sampled from a woman aged 45 to 65 with acute COVID-19. V is TRBV18 and J is TRBJ2-1; D unclear. CDR3 nucleotides: TGTGCCAGCTCACCATCAGTCGTCAGCTCCTACAATGAGCAGTTCTTC. It is translated as CASSPSVVSSYNEQFF.